This T cell receptor (beta chain) comes out of a study of T cell changes during pregnancy in multiple sclerosis. This CDR3 has 15 amino acids. V was clipped by 1 base and J by 8 bases, with 14 bases between them. Per germline, CDR1 SEHNR and CDR2 FQNEAQ (reference sequence). Using immunoSEQ multiplex PCR, the repertoire was profiled, and TCRdb retains in-frame clones only, with some absent. The table records tens of thousands of clones, more than 80% of them present only once. The rearrangement joins TRBV7-9 to TRBJ1-4, with a weak D call TRBD1 (6 bases). This TCR was sampled from a female donor with multiple sclerosis, enrolled in a pregnancy study. The sequenced sample was peripheral blood, obtained in the second trimester of pregnancy. CDR3 in amino acids: CASSLVVRGREKLFF. The CDR3 bases are TGTGCCAGCAGCTTAGTCGTCAGGGGAAGGGAAAAACTGTTTTTT.